The 10 T cell receptor beta chains below come from one sample, sequenced in a study of graft-versus-host responses after intestinal transplantation. The protocol was immunoSEQ multiplex PCR, while the TCRdb copy is restricted to in-frame clones and leaves out a portion. The sample consists of 80,000 or so clones, about 92% of them appearing once. The sequencing used PBMCs, collected 98 days after intestinal transplantation. Every receptor here comes from a human patient who received an intestinal transplant, so some T cells may come from the graft donor.

The V call is TRBV5-4, the J call TRBJ1-2, with a tentative D call TRBD1 (5 bases). V lost 0 bases and J lost 5, with 11 bases in between. The CDR3 is made up of 14 amino acids. Looked up from germline, CDR1 is SGHNT and CDR2 is YYREEE (reference sequence). DNA for the CDR3: TGTGCCAGCAGCTTGGAAGGGGACCGGTATGGCTACACCTTC. It codes for CASSLEGDRYGYTF.

The chain links TRBV10-1 to TRBJ1-5, with TRBD1 as a possible D gene (5 bases). This CDR3 has 13 amino acids. Trimming removed 7 bases from V and 3 bases from J, with 10 bases in between. Germline V gene sequence: CDR1 WNHNN, CDR2 SYGVQD (reference sequence). The CDR3 sequence: CASTHRFNQPQHF. CDR3 nucleotide sequence: TGCGCCAGCACTCACAGGTTCAATCAGCCCCAGCATTTT.

J is TRBJ1-6 and V is TRBV19, with 8 bases matching TRBD1. J gave up 2 bases and V 6 bases, and 6 bases lay outside the gene matches. The CDR3 extends over 16 amino acids. Germline loops: CDR1 LNHDA, CDR2 SQIVND (reference sequence). The CDR3 coding sequence is TGTGCCAGTAGGAGACAGGGGATGGCCTATAATTCACCCCTCCACTTT. Its protein is CASRRQGMAYNSPLHF.

The rearrangement links TRBV5-1 to TRBJ2-3; the match to TRBD2 covers 14 bases. The CDR3 extends over 16 amino acids. Trimming cost V 2 bases and J 7 bases; bases outside gene matches: 6. Germline CDR1 and CDR2: SGHRS and YFSETQ. CDR3 DNA sequence: TGCGCCAGCAGCTTTACCGGGACTAGCGGGAGCAATACGCAGTATTTT. Translation gives CASSFTGTSGSNTQYF.

The gene calls are TRBV4-2 and TRBJ2-7; no firm D call. From germline, CDR1 is LGHNA and CDR2 YNFKEQ. This CDR3 has 14 amino acids. V was shortened by 0 bases and J by 0 bases, with 6 bases between the two germline ends. CDR3 region: CASSQDLTSYEQYF. CDR3 sequence (DNA): TGTGCCAGCAGCCAAGACTTGACCTCCTACGAGCAGTACTTC.

V gene TRBV28 combines with J gene TRBJ1-1, with D maybe TRBD1 (6 bases). The germline V gene encodes CDR1 MDHEN and CDR2 SYDVKM. Trimming stripped 3 bases from V and 5 bases from J, with 13 bases between. This CDR3 has 14 residues. CDR3 coding DNA: TGTGCCAGCAGTTTGGCAGGGGAGGGTACTGAAGCTTTCTTT. The encoded protein is CASSLAGEGTEAFF.

The CDR3 protein is CASSLVGGNYEQYF. The DNA of the CDR3 is TGTGCCAGCAGCTTAGTGGGGGGCAACTACGAGCAGTACTTC. The rearrangement joins TRBV7-8 to TRBJ2-7; D is possibly TRBD1 or TRBD2 (6 bases each). The germline V gene encodes CDR1 SGHVS and CDR2 FQNEAQ. V lost 1 base and J lost 3, with 10 bases in between. The CDR3 loop spans 14 amino acids.

There are a few counts of this clone. J is TRBJ1-4 and V is TRBV14; no firm D call. Germline-derived CDR1 and CDR2 are SGHDN and FVKESK. V lost 1 base to trimming and J lost 7 bases, with 13 bases between them. The CDR3 is 15 residues long. The CDR3 nucleotides read TGTGCCAGCAGCCAAGGGGCTGGGAGCAGTGAAAAACTGTTTTTT. Its translation: CASSQGAGSSEKLFF.

This chain connects TRBV6-5 to TRBJ2-7; 7 positions match TRBD1. The V gene's germline CDR1 is MNHEY and CDR2 SVGAGI. V shed 7 bases and J 2 bases; nucleotides not matched to a gene: 8. The CDR3 is 14 amino acids. The CDR3 spells CASTPRQGTYEQYF. In DNA, the CDR3 is TGTGCCAGCACTCCGAGACAGGGAACCTACGAGCAGTACTTC.

The CDR3 protein is CASSFRGQGNGYTF. As DNA, the CDR3 is TGTGCCAGCAGCTTCAGGGGACAGGGAAACGGCTACACCTTC. The chain couples TRBV5-4 to TRBJ1-2, with 9 bases fitting TRBD1. Germline loops: CDR1 SGHNT, CDR2 YYREEE (reference sequence). The junction had 7 bases not matched to a gene; V was cut back by 2 bases and J by 8 bases. CDR3 length: 14 residues.